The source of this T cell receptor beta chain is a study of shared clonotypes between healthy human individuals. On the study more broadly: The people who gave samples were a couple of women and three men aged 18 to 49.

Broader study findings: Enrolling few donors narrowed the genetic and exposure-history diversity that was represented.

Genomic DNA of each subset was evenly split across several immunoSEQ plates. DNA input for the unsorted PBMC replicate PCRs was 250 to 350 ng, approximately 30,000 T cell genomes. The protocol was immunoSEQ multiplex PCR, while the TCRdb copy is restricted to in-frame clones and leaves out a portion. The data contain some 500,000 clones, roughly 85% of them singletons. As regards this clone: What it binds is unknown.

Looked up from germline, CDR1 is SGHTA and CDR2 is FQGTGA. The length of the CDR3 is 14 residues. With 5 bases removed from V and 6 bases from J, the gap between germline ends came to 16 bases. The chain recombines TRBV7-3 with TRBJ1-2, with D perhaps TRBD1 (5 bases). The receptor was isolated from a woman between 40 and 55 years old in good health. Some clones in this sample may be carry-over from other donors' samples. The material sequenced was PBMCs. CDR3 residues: CASSRTGGVDGYTF. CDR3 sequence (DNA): TGTGCCAGCAGCCGCACGGGGGGAGTAGATGGCTACACCTTC. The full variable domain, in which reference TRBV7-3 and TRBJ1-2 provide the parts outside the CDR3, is GAGVSQTPSNKVTEKGKYVELRCDPISGHTALYWYRQSLGQGPEFLIYFQGTGAADDSGLPNDRFFAVRPEGSVSTLKIQRTERGDSAVYLCASSRTGGVDGYTFGSGTRLTVV.